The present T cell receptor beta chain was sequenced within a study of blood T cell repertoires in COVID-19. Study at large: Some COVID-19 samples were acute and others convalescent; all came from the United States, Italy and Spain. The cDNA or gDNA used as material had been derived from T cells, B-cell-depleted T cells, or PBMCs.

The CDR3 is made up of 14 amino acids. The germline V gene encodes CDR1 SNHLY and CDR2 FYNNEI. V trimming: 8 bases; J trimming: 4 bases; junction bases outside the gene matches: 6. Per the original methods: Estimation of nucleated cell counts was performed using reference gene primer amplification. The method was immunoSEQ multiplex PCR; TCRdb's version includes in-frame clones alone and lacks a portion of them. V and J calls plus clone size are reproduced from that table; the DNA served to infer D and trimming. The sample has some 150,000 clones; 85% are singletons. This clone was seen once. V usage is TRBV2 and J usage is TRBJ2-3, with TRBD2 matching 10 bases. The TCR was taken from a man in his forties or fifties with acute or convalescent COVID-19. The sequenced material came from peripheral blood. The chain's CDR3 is CASVGTSVPDTQYF. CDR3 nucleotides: TGTGCCAGCGTCGGGACTAGCGTGCCAGATACGCAGTATTTT.